The 8 T cell receptor beta chains presented below share a single source sample, sequenced in a study of neoadjuvant anti-PD-1 for oral cavity cancer. Sequenced by immunoSEQ multiplex PCR; TCRdb stores in-frame clones only, minus some. The sample lists under 85,000 clones; about 80% were seen once. The sample in question was PBMCs, obtained before nivolumab (anti-PD-1) treatment. These receptors came from a person between 40 and 85 years old with oral cavity squamous cell carcinoma.

The rearrangement joins TRBV5-5 to TRBJ1-1; D uncertain. Trimming took off 4 bases at V and 2 bases at J, with 9 bases between the two ends. The CDR3 is made up of 13 amino acids. CDR1 is SGHKS and CDR2 is YYEKEE in the germline V gene (reference sequence). The CDR3 DNA sequence: TGTGCCAGCAGCGTTACAGCCAACACTGAAGCTTTCTTT. This codes for CASSVTANTEAFF.

As DNA, the CDR3 is TGTGCCAGCAGGGCAGGAAGCTCCTACGAGCAGTACTTC. Amino acids: CASRAGSSYEQYF. The chain links TRBV6-6 to TRBJ2-7; no firm D call. This CDR3 spans 13 amino acids. V was shortened by 6 bases and J by 0 bases, with 9 bases between the two germline ends. Germline-derived CDR1 and CDR2 are MNHNY and SVGAGI (reference sequence).

The rearrangement joins TRBV21-1 to TRBJ2-3. TRBV21-1 is a listed pseudogene. This CDR3 has 15 amino acids. In DNA form, the CDR3 reads TGTGCTTACCATAAAGGGGACCTATGCACAGATACGCAGTATTTT. Amino acids: CAYHKGDLCTDTQYF.

The chain combines TRBV6-5 with TRBJ2-2, with D unclear. V dropped 7 bases and J dropped 3 bases, with 9 bases sitting between them. Germline assignment: CDR1 MNHEY and CDR2 SVGAGI. The CDR3 is 13 residues long. As DNA, the CDR3 is TGTGCCAGCACCCGAGTGTACACCGGGGAGCTGTTTTTT. Its protein is CASTRVYTGELFF.

The chain links TRBV14 to TRBJ2-7; the match to TRBD2 covers 7 bases. The V segment lost 2 bases and the J segment 0 bases; nucleotides outside the gene matches: 7. Per the germline V gene, CDR1 is SGHDN and CDR2 is FVKESK. This CDR3 spans 16 amino acids. The CDR3 loop reads CASSQRSSGPSYEQYF. The CDR3 DNA reads as TGTGCCAGCAGCCAAAGGTCTAGCGGACCCTCCTACGAGCAGTACTTC.

This chain joins TRBV27 and TRBJ2-3, with unresolved D. Trimming stripped 1 base from V and 0 bases from J, with 11 bases between. The germline gives CDR1 MNHEY, CDR2 SMNVEV (reference sequence). This CDR3 comprises 16 residues. CDR3 sequence (DNA): TGTGCCAGCAGTTTATTCCTCGCGGCCAGCACAGATACGCAGTATTTT. Translated, it gives CASSLFLAASTDTQYF.

The chain carries TRBV13 and TRBJ2-5; 10 bases map to TRBD2. CDR1 PRHDT and CDR2 FYEKMQ come from the germline V gene (reference sequence). The CDR3 consists of 15 residues. J gave up 5 bases and V 2 bases, and 5 bases lay outside the gene matches. CDR3 DNA sequence: TGTGCCAGCAGCTTACTAGCGGGAGTGGAGGAGACCCAGTACTTC. This sequence encodes CASSLLAGVEETQYF.

The chain employs TRBV9 and TRBJ2-2, with 8 positions matching TRBD1. In germline, CDR1 is SGDLS, CDR2 YYNGEE. V lost 4 bases, J lost 5 bases, and 7 bases stayed unmatched. This CDR3 comprises 15 residues. CDR3 sequence reads: CASSPWTGMTGELFF. The CDR3 DNA is TGTGCCAGCAGCCCCTGGACAGGGATGACCGGGGAGCTGTTTTTT.